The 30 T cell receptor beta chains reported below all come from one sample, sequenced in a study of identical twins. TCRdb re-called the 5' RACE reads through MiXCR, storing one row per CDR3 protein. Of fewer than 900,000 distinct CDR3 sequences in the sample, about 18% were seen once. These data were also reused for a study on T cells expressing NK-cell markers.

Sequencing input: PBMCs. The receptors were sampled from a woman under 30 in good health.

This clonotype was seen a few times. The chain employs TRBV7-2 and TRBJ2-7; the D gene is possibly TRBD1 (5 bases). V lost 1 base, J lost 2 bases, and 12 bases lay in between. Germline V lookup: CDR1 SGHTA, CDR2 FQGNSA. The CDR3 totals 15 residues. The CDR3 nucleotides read TGTGCCAGCAGCTTAGGATCTGGGGCTCCCTACGAGCAGTACTTC. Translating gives CASSLGSGAPYEQYF.

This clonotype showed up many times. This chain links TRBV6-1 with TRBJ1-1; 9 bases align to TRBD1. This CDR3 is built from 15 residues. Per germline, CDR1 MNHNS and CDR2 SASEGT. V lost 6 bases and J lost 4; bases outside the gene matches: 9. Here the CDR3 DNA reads TGTGCCAGCAGCTCCGGGACAGGGATGATCACTGAAGCTTTCTTT. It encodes CASSSGTGMITEAFF.

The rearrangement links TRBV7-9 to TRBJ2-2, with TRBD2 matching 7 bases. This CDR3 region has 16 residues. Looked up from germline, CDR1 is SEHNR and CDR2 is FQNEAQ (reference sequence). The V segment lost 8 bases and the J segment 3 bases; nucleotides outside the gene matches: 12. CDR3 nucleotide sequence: TGTGCCAGCCCCAAAATAGCGGGCCTCCACACCGGGGAGCTGTTTTTT. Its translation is CASPKIAGLHTGELFF.

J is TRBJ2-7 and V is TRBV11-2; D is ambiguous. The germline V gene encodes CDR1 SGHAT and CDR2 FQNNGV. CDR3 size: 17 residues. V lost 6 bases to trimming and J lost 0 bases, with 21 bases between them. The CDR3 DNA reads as TGTGCCAGCAGTCAACCCTCGGCGGTACAGTACTCCTACGAGCAGTACTTC. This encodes CASSQPSAVQYSYEQYF.

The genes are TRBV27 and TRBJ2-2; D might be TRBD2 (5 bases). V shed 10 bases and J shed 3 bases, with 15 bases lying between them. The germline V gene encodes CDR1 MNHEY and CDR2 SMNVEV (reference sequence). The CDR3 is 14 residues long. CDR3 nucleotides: TGTGCCATCAATCCTTCGGGGTACACCGGGGAGCTGTTTTTT. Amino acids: CAINPSGYTGELFF.

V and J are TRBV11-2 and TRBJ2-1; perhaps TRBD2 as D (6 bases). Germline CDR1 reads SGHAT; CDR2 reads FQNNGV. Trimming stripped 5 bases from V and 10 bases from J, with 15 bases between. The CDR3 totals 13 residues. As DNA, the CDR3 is TGTGCCAGCAGCCAGCCGGGACTTGACGAGCAGTTCTTC. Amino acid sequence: CASSQPGLDEQFF.

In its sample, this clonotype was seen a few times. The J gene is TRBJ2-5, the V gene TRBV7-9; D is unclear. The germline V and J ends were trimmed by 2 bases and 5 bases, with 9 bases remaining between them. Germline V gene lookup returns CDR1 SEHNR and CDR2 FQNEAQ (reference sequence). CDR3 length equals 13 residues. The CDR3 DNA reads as TGTGCCAGCAGCTTACTGGGATGGGAGACCCAGTACTTC. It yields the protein CASSLLGWETQYF.

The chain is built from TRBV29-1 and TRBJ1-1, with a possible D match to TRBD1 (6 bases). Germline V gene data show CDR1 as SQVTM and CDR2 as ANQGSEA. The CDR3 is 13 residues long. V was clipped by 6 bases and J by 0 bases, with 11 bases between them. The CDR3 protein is CSVGGRMNTEAFF. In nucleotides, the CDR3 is TGCAGCGTGGGGGGGCGGATGAACACTGAAGCTTTCTTT.

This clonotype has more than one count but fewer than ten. This CDR3 is CASSFTSGSSGANVLTF. In DNA, the CDR3 is TGTGCCAGCAGCTTCACTAGCGGAAGCTCTGGGGCCAACGTCCTGACTTTC. The chain couples TRBV7-2 to TRBJ2-6; TRBD2 matches at 8 bases. V was pared by 3 bases and J by 0 bases, with 4 bases of the junction left unmatched. This CDR3 contains 17 residues. Germline-derived CDR1 and CDR2 are SGHTA and FQGNSA.

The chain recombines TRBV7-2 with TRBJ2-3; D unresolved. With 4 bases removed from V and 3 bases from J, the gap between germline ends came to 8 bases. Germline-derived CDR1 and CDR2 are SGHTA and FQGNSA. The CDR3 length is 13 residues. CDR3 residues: CASSSFRTDTQYF. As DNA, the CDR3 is TGTGCCAGCAGCTCCTTCAGGACAGATACGCAGTATTTT. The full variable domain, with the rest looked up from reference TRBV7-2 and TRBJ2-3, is GAGVSQSPSNKVTEKGKDVELRCDPISGHTALYWYRQSLGQGLEFLIYFQGNSAPDKSGLPSDRFSAERTGGSVSTLTIQRTQQEDSAVYLCASSSFRTDTQYFGPGTRLTVL.

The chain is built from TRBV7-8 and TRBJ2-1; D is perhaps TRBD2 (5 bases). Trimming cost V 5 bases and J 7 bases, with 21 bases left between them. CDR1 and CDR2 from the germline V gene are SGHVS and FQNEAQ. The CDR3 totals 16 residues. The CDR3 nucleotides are TGTGCCAGCAGCCGAGGGCGGGCCCCCTCGGGTAATGAGCAGTTCTTC. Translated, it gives CASSRGRAPSGNEQFF.

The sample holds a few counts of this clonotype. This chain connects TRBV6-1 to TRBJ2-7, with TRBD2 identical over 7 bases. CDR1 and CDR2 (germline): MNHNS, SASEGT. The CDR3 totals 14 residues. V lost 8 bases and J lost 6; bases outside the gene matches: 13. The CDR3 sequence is CASGGDGMAVEQYF. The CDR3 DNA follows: TGTGCCAGCGGGGGGGACGGGATGGCGGTCGAGCAGTACTTC.

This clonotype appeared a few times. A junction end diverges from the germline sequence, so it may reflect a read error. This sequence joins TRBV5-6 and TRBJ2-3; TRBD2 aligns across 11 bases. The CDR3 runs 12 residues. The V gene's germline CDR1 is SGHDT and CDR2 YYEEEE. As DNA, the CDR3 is TGTGCCAGCAGCTCTAGCGGGGGGCGGTCGGATTTT. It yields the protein CASSSSGGRSDF. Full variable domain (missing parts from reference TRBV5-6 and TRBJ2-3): DAGVTQSPTHLIKTRGQQVTLRCSPKSGHDTVSWYQQALGQGPQFIFQYYEEEERQRGNFPDRFSGHQFPNYSSELNVNALLLGDSALYLCASSSSGGRSDFGPGTRLTVL.

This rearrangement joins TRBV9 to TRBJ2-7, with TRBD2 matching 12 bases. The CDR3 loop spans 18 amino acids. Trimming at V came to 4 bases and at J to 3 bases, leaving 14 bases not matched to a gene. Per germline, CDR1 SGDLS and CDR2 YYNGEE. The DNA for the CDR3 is TGTGCCAGCAGCTCCCGTTTCCCCGGACTAGCGGGGATCTACGAGCAGTACTTC. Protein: CASSSRFPGLAGIYEQYF.

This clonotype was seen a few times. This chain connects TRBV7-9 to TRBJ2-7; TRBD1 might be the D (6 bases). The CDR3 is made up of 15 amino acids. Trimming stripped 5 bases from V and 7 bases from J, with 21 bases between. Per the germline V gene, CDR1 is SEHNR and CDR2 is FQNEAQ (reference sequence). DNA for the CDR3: TGTGCCAGCAGCCTGCTACAGGGTGCCATTGGTGAGCAGTACTTC. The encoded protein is CASSLLQGAIGEQYF.

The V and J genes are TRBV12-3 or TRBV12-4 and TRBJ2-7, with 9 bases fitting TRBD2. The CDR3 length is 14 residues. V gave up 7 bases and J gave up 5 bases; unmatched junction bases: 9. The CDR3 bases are TGTGCCAGCACCATTAGCGGGAGCTTCCACGAGCAGTACTTC. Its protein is CASTISGSFHEQYF.

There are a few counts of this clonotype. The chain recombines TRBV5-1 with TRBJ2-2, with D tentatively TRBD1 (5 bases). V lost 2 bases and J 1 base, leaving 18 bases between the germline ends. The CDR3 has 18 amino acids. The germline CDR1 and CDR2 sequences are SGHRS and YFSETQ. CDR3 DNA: TGCGCCAGCAGCTTCATTGCGGTTCGGACACTGAACACCGGGGAGCTGTTTTTT. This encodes CASSFIAVRTLNTGELFF.

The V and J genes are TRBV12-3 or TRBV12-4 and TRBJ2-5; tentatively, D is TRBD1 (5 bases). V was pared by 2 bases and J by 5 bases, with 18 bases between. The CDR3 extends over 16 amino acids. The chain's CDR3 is CASSLYRVRGGETQYF. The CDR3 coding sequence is TGTGCCAGCAGTTTATACCGAGTAAGGGGTGGGGAGACCCAGTACTTC.

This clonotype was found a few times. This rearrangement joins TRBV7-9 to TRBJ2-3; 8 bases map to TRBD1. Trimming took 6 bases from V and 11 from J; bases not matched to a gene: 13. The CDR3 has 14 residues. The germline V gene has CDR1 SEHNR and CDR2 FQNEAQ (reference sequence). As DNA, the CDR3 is TGTGCCAGCAGGATGACAGGGGAGCGCCAAGGGCAGTATTTT. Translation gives CASRMTGERQGQYF.

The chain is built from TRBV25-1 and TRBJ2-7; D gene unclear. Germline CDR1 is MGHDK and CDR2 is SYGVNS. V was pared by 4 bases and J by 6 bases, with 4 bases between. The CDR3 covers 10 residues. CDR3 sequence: CASSGREQYF. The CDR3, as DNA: TGTGCCAGCAGTGGGCGCGAGCAGTACTTC.

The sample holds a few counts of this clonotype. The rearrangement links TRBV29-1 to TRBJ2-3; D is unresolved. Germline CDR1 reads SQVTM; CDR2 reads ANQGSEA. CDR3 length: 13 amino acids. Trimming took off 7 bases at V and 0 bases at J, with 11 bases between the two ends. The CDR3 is CSALGYSTDTQYF. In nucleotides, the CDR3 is TGCAGCGCCCTGGGGTATAGCACAGATACGCAGTATTTT.

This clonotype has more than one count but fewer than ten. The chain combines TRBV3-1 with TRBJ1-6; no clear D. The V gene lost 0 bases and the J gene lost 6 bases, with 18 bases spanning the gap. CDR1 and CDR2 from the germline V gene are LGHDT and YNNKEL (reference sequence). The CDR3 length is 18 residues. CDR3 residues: CASSQDPRASGFNSPLHF. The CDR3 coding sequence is TGTGCCAGCAGCCAAGATCCGAGGGCTAGCGGGTTTAATTCACCCCTCCACTTT.

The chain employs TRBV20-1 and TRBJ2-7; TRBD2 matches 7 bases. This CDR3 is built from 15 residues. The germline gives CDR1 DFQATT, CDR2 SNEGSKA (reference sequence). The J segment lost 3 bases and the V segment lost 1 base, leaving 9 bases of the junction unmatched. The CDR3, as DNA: TGCAGTGCTAGAGCTCTCGGAGCGGGAAGCTACGAGCAGTACTTC. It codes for CSARALGAGSYEQYF.

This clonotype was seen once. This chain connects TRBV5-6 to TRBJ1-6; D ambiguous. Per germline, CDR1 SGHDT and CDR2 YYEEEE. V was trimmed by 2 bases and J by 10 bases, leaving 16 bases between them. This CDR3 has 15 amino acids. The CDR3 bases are TGTGCCAGCAGCTTTTCGTTTGGGAGTTCCTCACCCCTCCACTTT. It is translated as CASSFSFGSSSPLHF.

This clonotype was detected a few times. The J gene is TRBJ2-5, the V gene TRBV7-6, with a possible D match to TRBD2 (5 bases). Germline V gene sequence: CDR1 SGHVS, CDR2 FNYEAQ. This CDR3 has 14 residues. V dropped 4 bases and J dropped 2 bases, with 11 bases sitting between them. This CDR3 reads CASSSGKRQETQYF. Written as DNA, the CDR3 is TGTGCCAGCAGCTCGGGGAAACGACAAGAGACCCAGTACTTC.

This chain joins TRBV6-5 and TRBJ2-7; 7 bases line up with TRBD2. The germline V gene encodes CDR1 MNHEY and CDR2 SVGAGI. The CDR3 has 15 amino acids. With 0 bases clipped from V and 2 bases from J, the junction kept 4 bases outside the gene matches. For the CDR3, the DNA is TGTGCCAGCAGTTACTCAAAGCGGGGCCCCTACGAGCAGTACTTC. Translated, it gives CASSYSKRGPYEQYF.

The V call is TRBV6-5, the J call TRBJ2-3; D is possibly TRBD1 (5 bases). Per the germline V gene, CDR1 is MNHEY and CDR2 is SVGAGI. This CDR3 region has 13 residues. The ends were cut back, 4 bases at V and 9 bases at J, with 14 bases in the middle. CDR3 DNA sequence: TGTGCCAGCAGTTCATTCAGGGCCGCGACGCAGTATTTT. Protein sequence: CASSSFRAATQYF.

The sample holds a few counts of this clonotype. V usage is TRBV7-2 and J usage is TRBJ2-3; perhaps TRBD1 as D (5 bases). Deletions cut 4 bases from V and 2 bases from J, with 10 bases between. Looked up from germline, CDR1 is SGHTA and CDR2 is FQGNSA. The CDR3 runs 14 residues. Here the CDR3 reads CASSWGSYTDTQYF. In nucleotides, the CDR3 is TGTGCCAGCAGCTGGGGCTCCTACACAGATACGCAGTATTTT.

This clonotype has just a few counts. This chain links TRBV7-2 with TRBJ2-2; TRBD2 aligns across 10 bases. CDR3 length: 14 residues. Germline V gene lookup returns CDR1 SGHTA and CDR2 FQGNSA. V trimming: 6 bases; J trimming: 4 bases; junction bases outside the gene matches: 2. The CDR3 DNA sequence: TGTGCCAGCAGAATAGCGGGAGGCACCGGGGAGCTGTTTTTT. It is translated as CASRIAGGTGELFF.

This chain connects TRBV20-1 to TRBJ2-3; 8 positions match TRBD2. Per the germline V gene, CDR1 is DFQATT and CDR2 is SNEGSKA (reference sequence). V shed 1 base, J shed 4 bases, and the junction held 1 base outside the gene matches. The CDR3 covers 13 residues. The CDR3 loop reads CSARAGGADTQYF. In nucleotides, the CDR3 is TGCAGTGCTAGAGCGGGGGGGGCAGATACGCAGTATTTT.